Shown below are 21 T cell receptor beta chains from a single sample sequenced in a study of cytomegalovirus exposure and HLA in healthy donors. PCR used 60 Vbeta primers and 13 Jbeta primers. Data came from immunoSEQ multiplex PCR; TCRdb stores just in-frame clones and leaves some out. Its table lists some 30,000 clones. The sequencing input was PBMCs. These receptors all come from a middle-aged woman in good health and CMV-seropositive.

The chain uses TRBV28 and TRBJ2-1; 7 bases are a match to TRBD1. CDR3 length: 14 residues. With V trimmed by 2 bases and J by 8 bases, 6 bases remained unmatched. The germline CDR1 and CDR2 sequences are MDHEN and SYDVKM. DNA for the CDR3: TGTGCCAGCAGTTTAAGACAGGGATTCTATGAGCAGTTCTTC. Translation gives CASSLRQGFYEQFF.

The V and J genes are TRBV7-2 and TRBJ2-2, with D uncertain. The germline gives CDR1 SGHTA, CDR2 FQGNSA. Deletions cut 5 bases from V and 0 bases from J, with 7 bases between. The length of the CDR3 is 14 residues. The CDR3 loop reads CASSRRTNTGELFF. Here the CDR3 DNA reads TGTGCCAGCAGCCGCAGGACGAACACCGGGGAGCTGTTTTTT.

The chain employs TRBV6-6 and TRBJ2-7; 9 bases align to TRBD2. Unmatched junction bases numbered 12, after V lost 5 bases and J lost 4 bases. The CDR3 extends over 16 amino acids. Germline lookup yields CDR1 MNHNY and CDR2 SVGAGI (reference sequence). The CDR3 is CASSRRLADLGYEQYF. Written as DNA, the CDR3 is TGTGCCAGCAGTCGACGACTAGCGGATCTCGGGTACGAGCAGTACTTC.

As concerns this clone: The identical CDR3 is also encoded by other nucleotide sequences in the sample. The chain recombines TRBV5-1 with TRBJ2-1, with D possibly TRBD2 on 6 matching bases. Germline V gene lookup returns CDR1 SGHRS and CDR2 YFSETQ. V was shortened by 3 bases and J by 5 bases, with 12 bases between the two germline ends. The CDR3 covers 14 residues. CDR3 DNA: TGCGCCAGCAGCTCATCAGGCGGGGACAATGAGCAGTTCTTC. Its protein is CASSSSGGDNEQFF.

J is TRBJ2-7 and V is TRBV28, with 9 bases that match TRBD2. J lost 5 bases, V lost 6 bases, and 20 bases had no gene match. Germline lookup yields CDR1 MDHEN and CDR2 SYDVKM. The CDR3 sequence is 18 residues long. The DNA for the CDR3 is TGTGCCAGCAGCTCTCTGGGGGGTAGCGGGAGAACTCAACACGAGCAGTACTTC. Translating it yields CASSSLGGSGRTQHEQYF.

This chain joins TRBV9 and TRBJ2-7, with 8 nucleotides matching TRBD1. Germline V gives CDR1 SGDLS, CDR2 YYNGEE. The CDR3 covers 13 residues. With V trimmed by 3 bases and J by 2 bases, 1 base remained unmatched. In DNA form, the CDR3 reads TGTGCCAGCAGCGCGACAGGGGCCTACGAGCAGTACTTC. Translated, it gives CASSATGAYEQYF.

This chain joins TRBV2 and TRBJ2-7; D perhaps matches TRBD2 (5 bases). Germline lookup yields CDR1 SNHLY and CDR2 FYNNEI. CDR3 length: 15 residues. The V and J ends lost 7 bases and 0 bases respectively, with 16 bases between them. In DNA, the CDR3 is TGTGCCAGCAAGGAAAGAGGGCAAAGCTCCTACGAGCAGTACTTC. It encodes CASKERGQSSYEQYF.

This sequence joins TRBV19 and TRBJ1-5, with 7 bases that match TRBD1. Germline assignment: CDR1 LNHDA and CDR2 SQIVND (reference sequence). This CDR3 is built from 14 residues. The trim removed 10 bases at V and 4 bases at J, leaving 10 bases unmatched. CDR3 coding DNA: TGTGCCACCGACACGGGACAGTTTAATCAGCCCCAGCATTTT. This encodes CATDTGQFNQPQHF.

This sequence joins TRBV28 and TRBJ1-5, with a tentative D call TRBD1 (5 bases). The CDR3 covers 15 residues. V dropped 6 bases and J dropped 6 bases, with 18 bases sitting between them. Germline V gene lookup returns CDR1 MDHEN and CDR2 SYDVKM. CDR3 nucleotides: TGTGCCAGCAGCCAGTTATCGGGGGTGGGTCAGCCCCAGCATTTT. Encoded protein: CASSQLSGVGQPQHF.

The rearrangement links TRBV7-9 to TRBJ2-7; TRBD1 might be the D (6 bases). Germline V gene data show CDR1 as SEHNR and CDR2 as FQNEAQ (reference sequence). The CDR3 is 12 residues long. V was cut by 5 bases and J by 4 bases, with 9 bases left in between. CDR3 loop: CASSARGYEQYF. As DNA, the CDR3 is TGTGCCAGCAGCGCCAGGGGTTACGAGCAGTACTTC.

The V and J genes are TRBV4-3 and TRBJ2-7; the D gene is possibly TRBD2 (5 bases). CDR1 is LGHNA and CDR2 is YSLEER in the germline V gene. Deletions cut 0 bases from V and 3 bases from J, with 9 bases between. This CDR3 comprises 14 residues. The CDR3 region is CASSQEDGDYEQYF. CDR3 nucleotide sequence: TGCGCCAGCAGCCAAGAGGACGGGGACTACGAGCAGTACTTC.

The J gene is TRBJ1-5, the V gene TRBV18; D possibly corresponds to TRBD1 (6 bases). There are 16 residues in the CDR3. CDR1 and CDR2 from the germline V gene are KGHSH and LQKENI. V lost 3 bases, J lost 4 bases, and 16 bases lay in between. The CDR3 DNA reads TGTGCCAGCTCACCTCAGGGGCTCGACTGGAATCAGCCCCAGCATTTT. This codes for CASSPQGLDWNQPQHF. Full variable domain (outside the CDR3, taken from reference TRBV18 and TRBJ1-5): NAGVMQNPRHLVRRRGQEARLRCSPMKGHSHVYWYRQLPEEGLKFMVYLQKENIIDESGMPKERFSAEFPKEGPSILRIQQVVRGDSAAYFCASSPQGLDWNQPQHFGDGTRLSIL.

The chain links TRBV10-2 to TRBJ1-5; D is uncertain. V lost 2 bases and J 3 bases, leaving 17 bases between the germline ends. The CDR3 loop spans 17 amino acids. The germline CDR1 and CDR2 sequences are WSHSY and SAAADI. CDR3 bases: TGCGCCAGCAGTGAGAGAGTGGGGAGTTGGGACAATCAGCCCCAGCATTTT. It yields the protein CASSERVGSWDNQPQHF.

The chain employs TRBV4-3 and TRBJ1-2, with unresolved D. V lost 1 base, J lost 1 base, and 13 bases lay in between. Germline V gene data show CDR1 as LGHNA and CDR2 as YSLEER. The CDR3 spans 16 residues. CDR3 sequence (DNA): TGCGCCAGCAGCCAAGTGTCGGGGAGGCATAACTATGGCTACACCTTC. Its protein is CASSQVSGRHNYGYTF.

The rearrangement uses TRBV29-1 and TRBJ2-7, with D possibly being TRBD1 (5 bases). The length of the CDR3 is 12 residues. V lost 3 bases and J 3 bases, leaving 9 bases between the germline ends. Germline V CDR1 and CDR2: SQVTM, ANQGSEA. In DNA form, the CDR3 reads TGCAGCGTTGAGGGCAGGGACTACGAGCAGTACTTC. Protein sequence: CSVEGRDYEQYF.

The CDR3 loop is CASSPSGSFHEQYF. DNA for the CDR3: TGTGCCAGCAGCCCTAGCGGGAGTTTCCACGAGCAGTACTTC. The V and J genes are TRBV14 and TRBJ2-7; the match to TRBD2 covers 10 bases. This CDR3 contains 14 residues. Germline CDR1 reads SGHDN; CDR2 reads FVKESK. Trimming removed 4 bases from V and 5 bases from J; junction bases left unmatched: 5.

V usage is TRBV12-1 and J usage is TRBJ2-5; no check of the table's D call, TRBD1, against the DNA was made. Judging by the DNA end, TRBJ2-7 fits better; the J call may be wrong. TRBV12-1 constitutes a pseudogene. The CDR3 sequence is 16 residues long. The CDR3 DNA follows: TGTGCCAGCAGCCCCCTCCCGGGACATTCGGTCTACGAGCAGTACTTC. Translated, it gives CASSPLPGHSVYEQYF.

The V and J genes are TRBV4-3 and TRBJ2-1, with 10 bases fitting TRBD2. V trimming: 4 bases; J trimming: 10 bases; junction bases outside the gene matches: 10. Germline V gene lookup returns CDR1 LGHNA and CDR2 YSLEER. The CDR3 runs to 15 residues. CDR3: CASSLGLADFGEQFF. As DNA, the CDR3 is TGCGCCAGCAGCCTCGGACTAGCGGACTTTGGCGAGCAGTTCTTC.

The chain recombines TRBV5-4 with TRBJ2-1, with 14 bases aligning to TRBD2. Germline V lookup: CDR1 SGHNT, CDR2 YYREEE (reference sequence). CDR3 length: 15 amino acids. With 5 bases clipped from V and 6 bases from J, the junction kept 4 bases outside the gene matches. CDR3 bases: TGTGCCAGCAGTTCGGGACTAGCGGGGGCCAATGAGCAGTTCTTC. It is translated as CASSSGLAGANEQFF.

This chain links TRBV28 with TRBJ2-7, with TRBD2 matching 15 bases. This CDR3 has 17 amino acids. The trim removed 3 bases at V and 6 bases at J, leaving 9 bases unmatched. The V gene's germline CDR1 is MDHEN and CDR2 SYDVKM. CDR3 nucleotide sequence: TGTGCCAGCAGTTTGAAGCCCGGGACTAGCGGGAGGATCGAGCAGTACTTC. Translating it yields CASSLKPGTSGRIEQYF.

As to this clone: The junction departs from germline at one end; a sequencing error may be responsible. The chain combines TRBV7-7 with TRBJ2-1; 10 bases map to TRBD1. There are 15 residues in the CDR3. CDR1 SSHAT and CDR2 FNYEAQ come from the germline V gene (reference sequence). This chain's CDR3 is CASSYGTGVPNEQFF. DNA for the CDR3: TGTGCTAGCAGCTACGGGACAGGGGTCCCCAATGAGCAGTTCTTC.